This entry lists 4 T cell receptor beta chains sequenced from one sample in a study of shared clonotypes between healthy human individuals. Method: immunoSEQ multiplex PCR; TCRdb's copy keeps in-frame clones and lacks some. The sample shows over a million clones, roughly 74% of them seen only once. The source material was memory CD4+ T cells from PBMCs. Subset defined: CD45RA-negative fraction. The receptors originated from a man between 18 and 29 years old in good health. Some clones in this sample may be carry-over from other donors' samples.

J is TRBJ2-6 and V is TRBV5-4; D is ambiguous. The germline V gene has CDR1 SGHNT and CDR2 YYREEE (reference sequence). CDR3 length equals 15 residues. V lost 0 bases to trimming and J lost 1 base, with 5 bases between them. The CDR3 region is CASSLVGSGANVLTF. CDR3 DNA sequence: TGTGCCAGCAGCTTGGTCGGGTCTGGGGCCAACGTCCTGACTTTC.

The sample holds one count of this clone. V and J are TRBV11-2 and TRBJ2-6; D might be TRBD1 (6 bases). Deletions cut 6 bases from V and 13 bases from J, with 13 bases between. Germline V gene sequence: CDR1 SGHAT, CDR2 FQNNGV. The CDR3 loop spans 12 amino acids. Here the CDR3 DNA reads TGTGCCAGCAGATACCCGGGACAAGTCCTGACTTTC. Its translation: CASRYPGQVLTF.

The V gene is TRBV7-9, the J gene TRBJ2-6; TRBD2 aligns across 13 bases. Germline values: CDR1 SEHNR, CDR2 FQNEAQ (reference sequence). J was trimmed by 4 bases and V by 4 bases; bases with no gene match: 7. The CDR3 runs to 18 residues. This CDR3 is CASSSLAGGPLGANVLTF. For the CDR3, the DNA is TGTGCCAGCAGCTCACTAGCGGGAGGGCCCCTCGGGGCCAACGTCCTGACTTTC.

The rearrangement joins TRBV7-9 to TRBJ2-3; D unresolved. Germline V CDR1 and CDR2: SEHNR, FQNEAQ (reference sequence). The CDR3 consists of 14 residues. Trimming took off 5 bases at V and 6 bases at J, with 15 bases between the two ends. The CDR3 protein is CASSPRASLDTQYF. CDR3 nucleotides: TGTGCCAGCAGCCCCCGGGCCTCCCTCGATACGCAGTATTTT.